The 24 T cell receptor beta chains listed next were all sequenced from one sample in a study of T cells in Graves' hyperthyroidism and ophthalmopathy. Amplified TCR beta CDR3 regions derived from RNA transcripts. The TCR CDR3 was amplified in a first-round RT-PCR using the HTBI primer set. A single record per CDR3 protein comes from TCRdb applying MiXCR to the multiplex PCR reads. Found here are some 560,000 distinct CDR3 sequences, roughly 15% of them singletons; the top ten hold approximately 15%. The sample consisted of blood. These receptors came from a woman aged 35 to 49 with Graves' hyperthyroidism.

This clonotype was counted between two and nine times. CDR3 bases: TGCAGCGTGAGGGGGGGGGCCGGGGAGACCCAGTACTTC. Protein product: CSVRGGAGETQYF. V gene TRBV29-1 combines with J gene TRBJ2-5; a possible D gene is TRBD2 (7 bases). Trimming pared 6 bases from V and 5 bases from J, leaving 16 bases between. The CDR3 is 13 residues long. Germline-derived CDR1 and CDR2 are SQVTM and ANQGSEA.

This clonotype was seen ten or more times. This chain links TRBV3-1 with TRBJ2-7; 7 bases align to TRBD1. Germline CDR1 is LGHDT and CDR2 is YNNKEL (reference sequence). V was pared by 4 bases and J by 9 bases, with 6 bases of the junction left unmatched. The CDR3 extends over 12 amino acids. CDR3 region: CASSPRQGPQYF. The CDR3 DNA sequence: TGTGCCAGCAGCCCTCGACAGGGCCCGCAGTACTTC.

The V call is TRBV28, the J call TRBJ2-4; possibly TRBD2 for D (6 bases). The CDR3 covers 15 residues. CDR1 is MDHEN, CDR2 SYDVKM, per germline. V gave up 5 bases and J gave up 0 bases, with 11 bases separating them. This CDR3 reads CASSPPGEAKNIQYF. In nucleotides, the CDR3 is TGTGCCAGCAGTCCCCCGGGAGAAGCCAAAAACATTCAGTACTTC.

This clonotype was seen more than once but under ten times. This chain links TRBV6-1 with TRBJ2-4; D gene ambiguous. Trimming shortened V by 6 bases and J by 2 bases, and 8 bases separated the two germline ends. Looked up from germline, CDR1 is MNHNS and CDR2 is SASEGT. This CDR3 is built from 13 residues. The DNA of the CDR3 is TGTGCCAGCAGCTCCCGGTCCAAAAACATTCAGTACTTC. Translated: CASSSRSKNIQYF.

In its sample, this clonotype was seen a few times. The rearrangement joins TRBV20-1 to TRBJ1-6; D remains unclear. The CDR3 runs to 13 residues. V was trimmed by 6 bases and J by 5 bases, leaving 11 bases between them. In germline, CDR1 is DFQATT, CDR2 SNEGSKA (reference sequence). CDR3 protein: CSATDTNNSPLHF. The CDR3 nucleotides are TGCAGTGCCACAGATACAAATAATTCACCCCTCCACTTT.

Concerning this clonotype: One end of the junction varies from germline; a read error may be responsible. The chain couples TRBV18 to TRBJ2-6; D is possibly TRBD1 or TRBD2 (5 bases each). Germline assignment: CDR1 KGHSH and CDR2 LQKENI. The CDR3 is 18 amino acids. CDR3: CASSPPELRASGAKVLTF. CDR3 sequence (DNA): TGTGCCAGCTCACCACCAGAGTTGCGGGCTTCTGGGGCCAAAGTCCTGACTTTC.

V is TRBV28 and J is TRBJ1-5; D not resolved. The germline CDR1 and CDR2 sequences are MDHEN and SYDVKM. V was shortened by 7 bases and J by 8 bases, with 9 bases between the two germline ends. The CDR3 loop spans 11 amino acids. In nucleotides, the CDR3 is TGTGCCAGCACCACCGGAGAGCCCCAGCATTTT. This encodes CASTTGEPQHF.

The CDR3 DNA sequence: TGCGCCAGCACCAAGGGACAGCCCTACGAGCAGTACTTC. Protein sequence: CASTKGQPYEQYF. The V gene is TRBV5-1, the J gene TRBJ2-7; 7 bases fit TRBD1. Germline-derived CDR1 and CDR2 are SGHRS and YFSETQ. The CDR3 extends over 13 amino acids. Trimming took 6 bases from V and 2 from J; bases not matched to a gene: 5.

This clonotype was seen a few times. At one of its ends the junction is not consistent with the germline gene, which may arise from a read error. The rearrangement uses TRBV12-3 or TRBV12-4 and TRBJ2-7; D possibly corresponds to TRBD1 (5 bases). The CDR3 is 13 amino acids. CDR3 region: CASSFRQTYGQYF. For the CDR3, the DNA is TGTGCCAGCAGTTTTCGACAGACCTACGGGCAGTACTTC.

This clonotype was recorded many times. CDR3 region: CASDPSSGFRGVEETQYF. In DNA form, the CDR3 reads TGTGCCAGCGACCCATCCTCGGGCTTCAGGGGCGTTGAAGAGACCCAGTACTTC. The chain uses TRBV7-6 and TRBJ2-5, with TRBD1 as a possible D gene (6 bases). Trimming shortened V by 8 bases and J by 3 bases, and 28 bases separated the two germline ends. Per germline, CDR1 SGHVS and CDR2 FNYEAQ. The CDR3 runs to 18 residues.

This clonotype was counted ten times or more. V gene TRBV7-2 combines with J gene TRBJ1-6; D is unresolved. Trimming took 2 bases from V and 0 from J, leaving 5 bases between them. This CDR3 has 15 residues. Germline V CDR1 and CDR2: SGHTA, FQGNSA. The DNA of the CDR3 is TGTGCCAGCAGCTTATCCAGCTCCTATAATTCACCCCTCCACTTT. Translating it yields CASSLSSSYNSPLHF.

V is TRBV6-1 and J is TRBJ2-1; D tentatively reads TRBD1 or TRBD2 (6 bases each). V lost 3 bases and J lost 10, with 19 bases in between. The CDR3 totals 15 residues. The germline V gene encodes CDR1 MNHNS and CDR2 SASEGT. The chain's CDR3 is CASSEKGEVIHEQFF. In DNA form, the CDR3 reads TGTGCCAGCAGTGAGAAGGGGGAGGTGATACACGAGCAGTTCTTC.

This clonotype was seen a few times. The chain couples TRBV6-1 to TRBJ2-1; no clear D gene. V gave up 7 bases and J gave up 4 bases, with 8 bases separating them. The CDR3 sequence is 12 residues long. In germline, CDR1 is MNHNS, CDR2 SASEGT. The CDR3 bases are TGTGCCAGCAAACAAGTTTACAATGAGCAGTTCTTC. Its protein product is CASKQVYNEQFF.

This clonotype showed up just once. It may be a read error: a sequence one base away is much more abundant. CDR3 residues: CASSQELLINTGELLF. In DNA, the CDR3 is TGTGCCAGCAGCCAAGAGTTGCTGATAAACACCGGGGAGCTGCTTTTT. The V call is TRBV3-1, the J call TRBJ2-2, with D possibly being TRBD2 (5 bases). The CDR3 is made up of 16 amino acids. Germline CDR1 is LGHDT and CDR2 is YNNKEL (reference sequence).

CDR3 loop: CSVSQRNTEAFF. The DNA of the CDR3 is TGCAGCGTCTCACAGAGGAACACTGAAGCTTTCTTT. The chain couples TRBV29-1 to TRBJ1-1; D ambiguous. Germline V gene sequence: CDR1 SQVTM, CDR2 ANQGSEA. The CDR3 has 12 residues. The V gene lost 6 bases and the J gene lost 1 base, with 9 bases spanning the gap. The variable domain in full, completed from reference TRBV29-1 and TRBJ1-1, reads SAVISQKPSRDICQRGTSLTIQCQVDSQVTMMFWYRQQPGQSLTLIATANQGSEATYESGFVIDKFPISRPNLTFSTLTVSNMSPEDSSIYLCSVSQRNTEAFFGQGTRLTVV.

This clonotype has at least ten counts. The CDR3 here is CASSPISGDKNIQYF. CDR3 bases: TGTGCCAGCAGCCCTATTTCAGGGGACAAAAACATTCAGTACTTC. V gene TRBV12-3 or TRBV12-4 combines with J gene TRBJ2-4; possibly TRBD1 for D (6 bases). This CDR3 has 15 residues. The germline V and J ends were trimmed by 6 bases and 3 bases, with 15 bases remaining between them.

Many counts were recorded for this clonotype. The genes are TRBV30 and TRBJ2-7; D remains ambiguous. Trimming left V 0 bases short and J 2 bases short, with 11 bases between. CDR1 is GTSNPN and CDR2 is SVGIG in the germline V gene (reference sequence). This CDR3 is 14 amino acids long. The CDR3 bases are TGTGCCTGGAGTGTAAAGGGCAGTGCCTACGAGCAGTACTTC. Translating it yields CAWSVKGSAYEQYF. The full variable domain, completed using reference TRBV30 and TRBJ2-7, is SQTIHQWPATLVQPVGSPLSLECTVEGTSNPNLYWYRQAAGRGLQLLFYSVGIGQISSEVPQNLSASRPQDRQFILSSKKLLLSDSGFYLCAWSVKGSAYEQYFGPGTRLTVT.

This chain's CDR3 is CASSPTGRSRQETQYF. Here the CDR3 DNA reads TGTGCCAGCAGCCCCACAGGCCGGAGCCGTCAAGAGACCCAGTACTTC. The chain recombines TRBV5-4 with TRBJ2-5; maybe TRBD1 (5 bases). Germline CDR1 and CDR2: SGHNT and YYREEE (reference sequence). V lost 4 bases to trimming and J lost 2 bases, with 18 bases between them. CDR3 size: 16 residues.

The chain joins TRBV3-1 to TRBJ2-1, with 10 bases that match TRBD2. The germline V gene encodes CDR1 LGHDT and CDR2 YNNKEL (reference sequence). The junction had 7 bases not matched to a gene; V was cut back by 4 bases and J by 4 bases. CDR3 length: 16 amino acids. The CDR3: CASSLKGTSVYNEQFF. CDR3 nucleotides: TGTGCCAGCAGCCTCAAGGGGACTAGCGTATACAATGAGCAGTTCTTC.

This clonotype was found many times. The gene calls are TRBV9 and TRBJ2-1; 9 positions agree with TRBD2. This CDR3 has 17 amino acids. J gave up 8 bases and V 0 bases, and 12 bases lay outside the gene matches. The germline V gene has CDR1 SGDLS and CDR2 YYNGEE. CDR3 sequence (DNA): TGTGCCAGCAGCGTAGAGGACGGGACTAGCACTGTCGATGAGCAGTTCTTC. Its translation: CASSVEDGTSTVDEQFF. The full variable domain, its missing parts supplied by reference TRBV9 and TRBJ2-1, is DSGVTQTPKHLITATGQRVTLRCSPRSGDLSVYWYQQSLDQGLQFLIQYYNGEERAKGNILERFSAQQFPDLHSELNLSSLELGDSALYFCASSVEDGTSTVDEQFFGPGTRLTVL.

There are a few counts of this clonotype. This rearrangement joins TRBV19 to TRBJ2-1, with TRBD1 identical over 7 bases. V lost 6 bases to trimming and J lost 8 bases; unmatched junction nucleotides: 4. The CDR3 loop spans 12 amino acids. Germline lookup yields CDR1 LNHDA and CDR2 SQIVND (reference sequence). CDR3 DNA sequence: TGTGCCAGTAGCGACAGGGTCGATGAGCAGTTCTTC. Translation gives CASSDRVDEQFF.

This clonotype was picked up many times. The genes are TRBV12-3 or TRBV12-4 and TRBJ2-7; D not certain. This CDR3 is 14 amino acids long. V lost 2 bases to trimming and J lost 6 bases, with 14 bases between them. The CDR3 protein is CASSLQEPGREQYF. CDR3 in DNA: TGTGCCAGCAGTTTACAGGAGCCGGGCCGCGAGCAGTACTTC.

The sample holds many counts of this clonotype. The chain combines TRBV29-1 with TRBJ1-1; 7 bases map to TRBD1. CDR1 SQVTM and CDR2 ANQGSEA come from the germline V gene. The CDR3 extends over 14 amino acids. V shed 5 bases, J shed 5 bases, and the junction held 11 bases outside the gene matches. The CDR3 DNA reads TGCAGCGTTTACGGACAGGCTGCTGGGACTGAAGCTTTCTTT. This sequence encodes CSVYGQAAGTEAFF. Filled out from reference TRBV29-1 and TRBJ1-1, the complete variable domain reads SAVISQKPSRDICQRGTSLTIQCQVDSQVTMMFWYRQQPGQSLTLIATANQGSEATYESGFVIDKFPISRPNLTFSTLTVSNMSPEDSSIYLCSVYGQAAGTEAFFGQGTRLTVV.

The table lists this clonotype with many counts. This rearrangement joins TRBV12-3 or TRBV12-4 to TRBJ2-1, with TRBD2 matching over 10 bases. The CDR3 covers 15 residues. V was clipped by 6 bases and J by 8 bases; unmatched bases: 10. The CDR3 nucleotides are TGTGCCAGCAGGTCCCCGGCTAGCGGGAGCCATGAGCAGTTCTTC. Its translation: CASRSPASGSHEQFF.